The 5 T cell receptor beta chains below come from one sample, sequenced in a study. Generated by immunoSEQ multiplex PCR, the TCRdb table keeps only in-frame clones and is missing some. The data contain tens of thousands of clones, 90% to 95% of them singletons. The sequencing input was PBMCs. These receptors were obtained from a man aged 35-49 years with rheumatoid arthritis.

The V gene is TRBV7-2, the J gene TRBJ2-1, with 8 bases that match TRBD1. The CDR3 runs to 16 residues. J was trimmed by 2 bases and V by 4 bases; bases with no gene match: 7. In germline, CDR1 is SGHTA, CDR2 FQGNSA. The CDR3 nucleotides read TGTGCCAGCAGCTCTAGGCAGGGGGCCCCCTACAATGAGCAGTTCTTC. Its translation is CASSSRQGAPYNEQFF.

V is TRBV30 and J is TRBJ2-7, with 8 bases aligning to TRBD1. The CDR3 totals 14 residues. Trimming removed 2 bases from V and 0 bases from J; junction bases left unmatched: 3. From germline, CDR1 is GTSNPN and CDR2 SVGIG (reference sequence). CDR3 sequence: CAWSRQGASYEQYF. DNA of the CDR3: TGTGCCTGGAGTAGGCAGGGGGCCTCCTACGAGCAGTACTTC.

The gene calls are TRBV7-9 and TRBJ1-2; perhaps TRBD1 as D (5 bases). The germline V gene has CDR1 SEHNR and CDR2 FQNEAQ (reference sequence). CDR3 length: 12 amino acids. Between the trimmed V and J ends, which lost 1 base and 8 bases, there was a span of 8 bases. The CDR3 nucleotides read TGTGCCAGCAGCTTAGTGGGGGAGGGCTACACCTTC. Its translation: CASSLVGEGYTF.

This sequence joins TRBV19 and TRBJ2-1; TRBD2 matches 14 bases. V lost 7 bases, J lost 9 bases, and 11 bases stayed unmatched. This CDR3 contains 16 residues. Germline V gene data show CDR1 as LNHDA and CDR2 as SQIVND (reference sequence). The CDR3 is CASTNRGLAGVREQFF. CDR3 nucleotides: TGTGCCAGTACCAATAGGGGACTAGCGGGAGTACGTGAGCAGTTCTTC.

V and J are TRBV28 and TRBJ1-2, with D hard to call. The germline V gene encodes CDR1 MDHEN and CDR2 SYDVKM. Trimming left V 4 bases short and J 0 bases short, with 0 bases between. CDR3 length: 11 residues. In nucleotides, the CDR3 is TGTGCCAGCAGTTCTAACTATGGCTACACCTTC. It codes for CASSSNYGYTF.